The sequence of this TCR beta chain was determined in a study of immune characterization of retroperitoneal liposarcoma. The CDR3 contains 13 residues. V was cut by 4 bases and J by 8 bases, with 11 bases left in between. Germline V lookup: CDR1 MGHRA, CDR2 YSYEKL. MiXCR was run by TCRdb on the PCR reads, yielding one entry per CDR3 protein. The repertoire consists of approximately 7,100 distinct CDR3 sequences, with about 30% occurring once and the leading ten covering about 27%. Material for sequencing was tumor tissue. The chain has TRBV4-1 and TRBJ2-2; TRBD2 is a possible D gene (5 bases). The clonotype was recovered from a female donor with retroperitoneal liposarcoma. The CDR3 DNA is TGCGCCAGCAGCCCCGGACTCAAAGGGGAGCTGTTTTTT. This sequence encodes CASSPGLKGELFF.